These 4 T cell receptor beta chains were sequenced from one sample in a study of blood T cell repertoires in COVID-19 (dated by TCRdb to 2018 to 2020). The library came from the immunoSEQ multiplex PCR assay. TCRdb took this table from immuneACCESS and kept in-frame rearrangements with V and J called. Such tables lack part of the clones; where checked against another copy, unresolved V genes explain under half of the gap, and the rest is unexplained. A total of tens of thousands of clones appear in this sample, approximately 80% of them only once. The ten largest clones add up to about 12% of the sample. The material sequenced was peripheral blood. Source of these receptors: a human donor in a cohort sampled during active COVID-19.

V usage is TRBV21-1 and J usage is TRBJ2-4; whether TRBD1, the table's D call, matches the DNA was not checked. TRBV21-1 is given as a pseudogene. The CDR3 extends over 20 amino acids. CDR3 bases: TGTGCCAGCAGCAAAAGGTGGGACAATACTCGTTCGGGGGCCAAAAACATTCAGTACTTC. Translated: CASSKRWDNTRSGAKNIQYF.

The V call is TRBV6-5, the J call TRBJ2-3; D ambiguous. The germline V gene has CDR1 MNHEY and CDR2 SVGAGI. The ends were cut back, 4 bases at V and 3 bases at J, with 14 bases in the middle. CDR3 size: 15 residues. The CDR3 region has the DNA TGTGCCAGCAGTTCCCGCCGGTGGTCAACAGATACGCAGTATTTT. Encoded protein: CASSSRRWSTDTQYF.

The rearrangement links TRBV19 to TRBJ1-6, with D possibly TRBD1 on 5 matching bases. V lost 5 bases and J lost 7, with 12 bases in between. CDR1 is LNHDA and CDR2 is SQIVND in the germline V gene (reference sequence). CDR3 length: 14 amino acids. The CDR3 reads CASSFRQRNSPLHF. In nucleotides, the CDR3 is TGTGCCAGTAGTTTTCGACAGCGCAATTCACCCCTCCACTTT.

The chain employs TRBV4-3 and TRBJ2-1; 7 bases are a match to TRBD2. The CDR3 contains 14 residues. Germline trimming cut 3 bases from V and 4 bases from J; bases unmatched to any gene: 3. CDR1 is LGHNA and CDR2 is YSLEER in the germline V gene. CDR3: CASSQGGGYNEQFF. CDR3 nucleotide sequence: TGCGCCAGCAGCCAGGGCGGGGGTTACAATGAGCAGTTCTTC.